This TCR beta chain was obtained from a study of Ad26.COV2.S vaccination and SARS-CoV-2 variants. As to this clone: The antigen is unknown.

Study-wide points: There was reportedly substantial breadth in spike-specific CD8+ and CD4+ T cell responses after vaccination.

The ends lost 11 bases at V and 5 bases at J; junction bases unmatched: 12. CDR1 and CDR2 from the germline V gene are ENHRY and SYGVKD. The CDR3 extends over 14 amino acids. Method: immunoSEQ multiplex PCR; TCRdb's copy keeps in-frame clones and lacks some. The data show around 350,000 clones, with just over 90% seen just once and roughly 3.9% held by the top ten. The TCR comes from a human donor who had recovered from COVID-19. Sequencing used peripheral blood, obtained after recovery from COVID-19. The chain combines TRBV10-3 with TRBJ2-7; 10 bases align to TRBD1. CDR3 nucleotides: TGTGCCGCTAGCTTGGGACAGGGGCTCGACGAGCAGTACTTC. Translation: CAASLGQGLDEQYF.